This T cell receptor (beta chain) was captured by sequencing in a study of blood T cell repertoires in COVID-19. About the research overall: COVID-19 samples from acute and convalescent phases originated in the United States, Italy and Spain.

Authors' analysis steps: Amplification from reference gene primers served as the basis for estimated nucleated cell counts. Libraries were prepared by immunoSEQ multiplex PCR; TCRdb keeps only in-frame clonotypes and omits some of them. V and J calls and clone size are given by that table; D and trimming were obtained from the DNA. This table holds around 310,000 clones, around 89% found once. The CDR3 consists of 15 residues. Germline V gene lookup returns CDR1 SGHDT and CDR2 YYEEEE. Trimming took off 3 bases at V and 15 bases at J, with 25 bases between the two ends. The origin of this receptor is a woman in her thirties or forties with COVID-19, enrolled during active disease. Specimen: peripheral blood. This chain uses TRBV5-6 with TRBJ2-4; tentative D call: TRBD1 (6 bases). This CDR3 reads CASSSSGVWTQSWYF. In nucleotides, the CDR3 is TGTGCCAGCAGCTCTTCAGGGGTCTGGACTCAGAGTTGGTACTTC.